The T cell receptor (beta chain) described here comes from a study of regulatory T cells in long-lasting Graves disease. The CDR3 is 16 residues long. Trimming removed 5 bases from V and 5 bases from J; junction bases left unmatched: 7. Findings and limits, study-wide: It was in persistent disease that TRBV28, TRBJ1-2 and TRBJ2-5 were favored.

Arm-PCR of CDR3 regions and iRepertoire HTBI primers were the basis on which TCR beta libraries were built. One entry per CDR3 protein, called by TCRdb with MiXCR from the multiplex PCR reads. Here the sample spans 500,000 to 800,000 distinct CDR3 sequences, about 32% being singletons. Sample time point: persistent/refractory GD, antithyroid drugs over 5 years with positive TRAb. RNA isolated from PBMCs was used to make the TCR library. Note on this clonotype: The antigen remains undetermined. The CDR3 ends on some other residue instead of the conserved phenylalanine or tryptophan, so this is likely a read error.

The gene calls are TRBV12-3 or TRBV12-4 and TRBJ2-5, with 14 nucleotides matching TRBD2. The receptor's source is a female donor with Graves disease. The sample here was peripheral blood mononuclear cells (PBMCs), taken when the disease was refractory, from a patient treated with antithyroid drugs. CDR3 region: CASSPWGLAGVETQYL. CDR3 DNA: TGTGCCAGCAGTCCCTGGGGACTAGCGGGAGTGGAGACCCAGTACCTC.